This T cell receptor beta chain was captured in a study of vaccination and CD4 T cells after COVID-19. Points from the study as a whole: Analysis of convalescent patients found that 304 of 307 vaccine-specific clones were spike mono-reactive.

The treatment: 10-day PBMC culture with coronavirus spike peptide pools or control peptides (ViraFEST assay). Regarding this clonotype: What it recognizes is unknown.

The CDR3 loop spans 13 amino acids. V lost 6 bases and J lost 5, with 13 bases in between. CDR1 is SGHTA and CDR2 is FQGNSA in the germline V gene. With the Oncomine TCR Beta short-read assay, DNA from cultured CD4+ T cells was sequenced. TCRdb independently ran MiXCR on the PCR reads; one entry per CDR3 protein. The repertoire consists of about 20,000 distinct CDR3 sequences, with approximately 40% occurring once and the leading ten covering around 3%. This receptor was obtained from a human donor who had recovered from COVID-19. This chain links TRBV7-2 with TRBJ1-2, with D perhaps matching TRBD1 (5 bases). Material: CD4+ T cells from blood, cultured in vitro, obtained after SARS-CoV-2 vaccination. The CDR3 bases are TGTGCCAGCAGAAACTACGACAGTTATGGCTACACCTTC. This gives the protein CASRNYDSYGYTF.